One sample yielded the 18 T cell receptor beta chains listed below, sequenced in a study of cytotoxic CD8 clonotypes in ibrutinib-treated CLL. Some clones are missing from TCRdb's copy, which holds only in-frame ones; the method was immunoSEQ multiplex PCR. The sample lists around 150,000 clones, 70% to 90% occurring once. The sequencing used PBMCs, collected at disease progression, from a patient treated with ibrutinib. Source of these receptors: a human donor with chronic lymphocytic leukemia.

The gene calls are TRBV4-1 and TRBJ2-1, with 10 bases aligning to TRBD2. In germline, CDR1 is MGHRA, CDR2 YSYEKL. The CDR3 length is 16 residues. J was trimmed by 7 bases and V by 0 bases; bases with no gene match: 6. In DNA, the CDR3 is TGCGCCAGCAGCCAAGATCCCAGCGGGAGGGGGAATGAGCAGTTCTTC. This sequence encodes CASSQDPSGRGNEQFF.

This rearrangement joins TRBV19 to TRBJ1-1; D not certain. This CDR3 is built from 12 residues. Per the germline V gene, CDR1 is LNHDA and CDR2 is SQIVND (reference sequence). Trimming took off 5 bases at V and 3 bases at J, with 7 bases between the two ends. The CDR3 loop is CASSERYTEAFF. DNA of the CDR3: TGTGCCAGTAGTGAAAGATACACTGAAGCTTTCTTT.

The J gene is TRBJ2-1, the V gene TRBV6-6, with 10 positions matching TRBD2. The germline gives CDR1 MNHNY, CDR2 SVGAGI (reference sequence). V was pared by 2 bases and J by 9 bases, with 7 bases of the junction left unmatched. The CDR3 spans 15 residues. CDR3 nucleotides: TGTGCCAGCAGTTACGGGCTAGCGGGAGTGAGTGAGCAGTTCTTC. Translated, it gives CASSYGLAGVSEQFF.

The chain recombines TRBV4-1 with TRBJ2-3; D unclear. Trimming removed 2 bases at V and 3 bases at J, with 6 bases between. This CDR3 is built from 13 residues. Germline assignment: CDR1 MGHRA and CDR2 YSYEKL. CDR3 coding DNA: TGCGCCAGCAGCCAACCAGCTACAGATACGCAGTATTTT. It specifies CASSQPATDTQYF.

The CDR3 reads CASSLLGAEGYTF. DNA of the CDR3: TGTGCCAGCAGCTTGTTGGGGGCGGAGGGCTACACCTTC. The rearrangement uses TRBV5-5 and TRBJ1-2; tentative D call: TRBD1 (6 bases). Germline V gene data show CDR1 as SGHKS and CDR2 as YYEKEE (reference sequence). Trimming took off 1 base at V and 8 bases at J, with 12 bases between the two ends. The CDR3 has 13 amino acids.

The chain employs TRBV5-1 and TRBJ2-3, with 7 positions matching TRBD1. CDR1 SGHRS and CDR2 YFSETQ come from the germline V gene. The trim removed 5 bases at V and 2 bases at J, leaving 5 bases unmatched. This CDR3 contains 14 residues. The CDR3 here is CASRSGTATDTQYF. In nucleotides, the CDR3 is TGCGCCAGCAGATCCGGGACAGCCACAGATACGCAGTATTTT.

This clone was seen more than once but under ten times. The V gene is TRBV2, the J gene TRBJ1-5; maybe TRBD1 (6 bases). V shed 4 bases and J shed 4 bases, with 11 bases lying between them. This CDR3 region has 14 residues. Germline V gives CDR1 SNHLY, CDR2 FYNNEI. CDR3: CASSVQGGNQPQHF. DNA of the CDR3: TGTGCCAGCAGTGTACAGGGTGGTAATCAGCCCCAGCATTTT. Filled out from reference TRBV2 and TRBJ1-5, the complete variable domain reads EPEVTQTPSHQVTQMGQEVILRCVPISNHLYFYWYRQILGQKVEFLVSFYNNEISEKSEIFDDQFSVERPDGSNFTLKIRSTKLEDSAMYFCASSVQGGNQPQHFGDGTRLSIL.

The rearrangement joins TRBV20-1 to TRBJ2-5; D might be TRBD1 (6 bases). The CDR3 has 11 amino acids. Trimming took 7 bases from V and 7 from J, leaving 13 bases between them. The germline gives CDR1 DFQATT, CDR2 SNEGSKA (reference sequence). The CDR3 sequence: CSGHREGTQYF. CDR3 nucleotides: TGCAGTGGTCACAGGGAAGGGACCCAGTACTTC.

V usage is TRBV5-4 and J usage is TRBJ2-5; D ambiguous. The CDR3 extends over 15 amino acids. The germline gives CDR1 SGHNT, CDR2 YYREEE (reference sequence). The germline V and J ends were trimmed by 4 bases and 1 base, with 14 bases remaining between them. The CDR3 here is CASSVGLLVQETQYF. DNA for the CDR3: TGTGCCAGCAGCGTGGGCCTTCTGGTCCAAGAGACCCAGTACTTC.

J is TRBJ1-2 and V is TRBV30, with a tentative D call TRBD1 (5 bases). Trimming cost V 5 bases and J 8 bases, with 21 bases left between them. Germline V CDR1 and CDR2: GTSNPN, SVGIG (reference sequence). The CDR3 spans 14 residues. The DNA of the CDR3 is TGTGCCTGGTCGCAGGGAGGGCCGACTGGGGGCTACACCTTC. Translated, it gives CAWSQGGPTGGYTF.

This clone showed up just once. The gene calls are TRBV9 and TRBJ1-4; D may be TRBD1 (5 bases). The CDR3 is made up of 15 amino acids. The V end lost 0 bases, the J end lost 7 bases, and 13 bases lay between the germline ends. The germline V gene has CDR1 SGDLS and CDR2 YYNGEE. The CDR3 is CASSVDTGGGEKLFF. CDR3 in DNA: TGTGCCAGCAGCGTAGACACAGGAGGAGGTGAAAAACTGTTTTTT.

This chain links TRBV19 with TRBJ1-1, with 11 bases aligning to TRBD1. The trim removed 3 bases at V and 4 bases at J, leaving 4 bases unmatched. CDR1 and CDR2 from the germline V gene are LNHDA and SQIVND (reference sequence). This CDR3 has 15 residues. DNA for the CDR3: TGTGCCAGTAGTATCCGGGACAGGGGGAGCACTGAAGCTTTCTTT. Translating gives CASSIRDRGSTEAFF.

The DNA for the CDR3 is TGTGCCAGCAGTTACTCGGAGGGGGCCGGGGAGCTGTTTTTT. Translated: CASSYSEGAGELFF. The chain couples TRBV6-5 to TRBJ2-2, with D possibly being TRBD1 or TRBD2 (6 bases each). CDR1 is MNHEY, CDR2 SVGAGI, per germline. The CDR3 extends over 14 amino acids. V lost 0 bases to trimming and J lost 6 bases, with 8 bases between them.

This clone was observed a few times. The rearrangement links TRBV10-3 to TRBJ1-2; a weak D match, TRBD1 (5 bases). Germline V gives CDR1 ENHRY, CDR2 SYGVKD. The V gene lost 2 bases and the J gene lost 3 bases, with 10 bases spanning the gap. There are 14 residues in the CDR3. The CDR3 nucleotides read TGTGCCATCAGTGAGGCGGGGGTCGACTATGGCTACACCTTC. Amino acid sequence: CAISEAGVDYGYTF.

V gene TRBV20-1 combines with J gene TRBJ1-3; D is ambiguous. The CDR3 loop spans 11 amino acids. CDR1 is DFQATT, CDR2 SNEGSKA, per germline (reference sequence). The V end was cut by 6 bases, the J end by 0 bases, with 3 bases between. CDR3: CSANSGNTIYF. For the CDR3, the DNA is TGCAGTGCCAACTCTGGAAACACCATATATTTT.

V usage is TRBV19 and J usage is TRBJ1-4; no definite D call. The V gene lost 5 bases and the J gene lost 0 bases, with 7 bases spanning the gap. The germline gives CDR1 LNHDA, CDR2 SQIVND (reference sequence). The CDR3 has 14 amino acids. The chain's CDR3 is CASSVQATNEKLFF. DNA of the CDR3: TGTGCCAGTAGTGTCCAGGCAACTAATGAAAAACTGTTTTTT.

The rearrangement joins TRBV6-1 to TRBJ2-7; weak D call: TRBD1 (6 bases). Germline CDR1 is MNHNS and CDR2 is SASEGT. Trimming shortened V by 6 bases and J by 1 base, and 16 bases separated the two germline ends. The CDR3 contains 15 residues. CDR3 region: CASSVGSRGSYEQYF. In DNA, the CDR3 is TGTGCCAGCAGCGTCGGATCCAGGGGTTCCTACGAGCAGTACTTC.

The chain combines TRBV7-9 with TRBJ1-1; D is possibly TRBD1 (5 bases). The CDR3 sequence is 15 residues long. Trimming shortened V by 4 bases and J by 6 bases, and 18 bases separated the two germline ends. Germline V lookup: CDR1 SEHNR, CDR2 FQNEAQ (reference sequence). The DNA of the CDR3 is TGTGCCAGCAGCTCCACACATATTGGGGGTCCTGAAGCTTTCTTT. Its protein product is CASSSTHIGGPEAFF.